A single sample gave rise to the 24 T cell receptor beta chains below, sequenced in a study of T cell changes during pregnancy in multiple sclerosis. The assay was immunoSEQ multiplex PCR, and TCRdb's table has in-frame clones only and misses some. Among about 59,000 clones listed, approximately 94% were seen once. Sequencing was performed on CD8+ T cells from peripheral blood mononuclear cells, taken after pregnancy. The receptors come from a female donor with multiple sclerosis, enrolled in a pregnancy study.

This chain uses TRBV11-2 with TRBJ2-5, with 8 positions matching TRBD2. Germline V lookup: CDR1 SGHAT, CDR2 FQNNGV. This CDR3 region has 14 residues. V dropped 4 bases and J dropped 7; count of bases not matched to a gene: 8. The CDR3: CASSSPGLVGTQYF. The CDR3 DNA follows: TGTGCCAGCAGCTCACCGGGACTAGTTGGGACCCAGTACTTC.

This clone occurred once. CDR3 protein: CASGRGGYNEQFF. The CDR3 DNA reads TGTGCCAGCGGGAGGGGGGGGTACAATGAGCAGTTCTTC. This chain connects TRBV6-5 to TRBJ2-1, with TRBD2 as a possible D gene (7 bases). The germline V gene encodes CDR1 MNHEY and CDR2 SVGAGI. The CDR3 spans 13 residues. V gave up 8 bases and J gave up 4 bases, with 12 bases separating them.

This chain connects TRBV28 to TRBJ2-7; TRBD1 might be the D (6 bases). V lost 7 bases and J lost 4, with 17 bases in between. This CDR3 has 14 residues. Germline loops: CDR1 MDHEN, CDR2 SYDVKM. CDR3 nucleotides: TGTGCCAGCACCCCGGTAGGACAGCGGTACGAGCAGTACTTC. This sequence encodes CASTPVGQRYEQYF.

In DNA, the CDR3 is TGCAGCGGTATACCCCCGGTATCGAACACTGAAGCTTTCTTT. This gives the protein CSGIPPVSNTEAFF. The chain combines TRBV29-1 with TRBJ1-1; D gene unclear. The CDR3 has 14 amino acids. Trimming removed 7 bases from V and 1 base from J, with 16 bases in between. Germline loops: CDR1 SQVTM, CDR2 ANQGSEA.

V and J are TRBV7-6 and TRBJ2-2; D possibly corresponds to TRBD2 (6 bases). Germline-derived CDR1 and CDR2 are SGHVS and FNYEAQ. Trimming stripped 8 bases from V and 4 bases from J, with 11 bases between. The CDR3 contains 13 residues. CDR3 sequence reads: CASSGRPTGELFF. CDR3 in DNA: TGTGCCAGCTCCGGGAGACCCACCGGGGAGCTGTTTTTT.

The chain combines TRBV27 with TRBJ2-3, with D maybe TRBD2 (5 bases). The CDR3 length is 16 residues. In germline, CDR1 is MNHEY, CDR2 SMNVEV (reference sequence). Trimming removed 5 bases from V and 2 bases from J, with 17 bases in between. The CDR3 DNA sequence: TGTGCCAGCAGTCTTGGACTCACCCTAAACACAGATACGCAGTATTTT. Protein: CASSLGLTLNTDTQYF.

The V call is TRBV7-9, the J call TRBJ1-3; D gene ambiguous. The CDR3 spans 15 residues. V gave up 6 bases and J gave up 0 bases, with 12 bases separating them. Germline assignment: CDR1 SEHNR and CDR2 FQNEAQ (reference sequence). For the CDR3, the DNA is TGTGCCAGCAGTTTCACATCATTCTCTGGAAACACCATATATTTT. This encodes CASSFTSFSGNTIYF.

The chain uses TRBV9 and TRBJ2-7; 7 nucleotides line up with TRBD1. The CDR3 extends over 15 amino acids. The V gene end was trimmed by 0 bases and the J gene end by 0 bases; junction bases not matched to a gene: 3. The germline V gene has CDR1 SGDLS and CDR2 YYNGEE. The CDR3 reads CASSVGGQSSYEQYF. The CDR3 region has the DNA TGTGCCAGCAGCGTAGGGGGACAGAGCTCCTACGAGCAGTACTTC.

This clone has more than one count but fewer than ten. This chain joins TRBV19 and TRBJ1-5, with D hard to call. The CDR3 has 14 residues. Trimming removed 6 bases at V and 5 bases at J, with 14 bases between. Germline V gives CDR1 LNHDA, CDR2 SQIVND (reference sequence). In DNA, the CDR3 is TGTGCCAGTAGAAATTGGCAGGCCGATCAGCCCCAGCATTTT. Its protein is CASRNWQADQPQHF.

This clone was seen just once. The gene calls are TRBV27 and TRBJ2-3; 7 nucleotides match TRBD2. J gave up 6 bases and V 4 bases, and 13 bases lay outside the gene matches. The CDR3 contains 16 residues. Germline CDR1 is MNHEY and CDR2 is SMNVEV (reference sequence). For the CDR3, the DNA is TGTGCCAGCAGTTCCCTGTATAGCGGGCCCATTGATACGCAGTATTTT. The encoded protein is CASSSLYSGPIDTQYF.

The chain joins TRBV10-2 to TRBJ2-3, with unresolved D. Germline CDR1 is WSHSY and CDR2 is SAAADI. The V gene lost 8 bases and the J gene lost 3 bases, with 6 bases spanning the gap. The CDR3 length is 11 residues. The CDR3 protein is CASSTTDTQYF. The DNA of the CDR3 is TGCGCCAGCTCGACAACAGATACGCAGTATTTT.

This sequence joins TRBV5-6 and TRBJ2-7; TRBD1 matches 7 bases. V was pared by 4 bases and J by 2 bases, with 6 bases of the junction left unmatched. CDR3 size: 14 residues. Germline values: CDR1 SGHDT, CDR2 YYEEEE. The CDR3 nucleotides are TGTGCCAGCAGCCCAGGACAGGAACCCTACGAGCAGTACTTC. It yields the protein CASSPGQEPYEQYF.

This chain links TRBV5-5 with TRBJ1-1; D not certain. V was clipped by 0 bases and J by 1 base, with 13 bases between them. Looked up from germline, CDR1 is SGHKS and CDR2 is YYEKEE (reference sequence). This CDR3 comprises 16 residues. The DNA for the CDR3 is TGTGCCAGCAGCTTGGTTGGTGAGGAAAGGAACACTGAAGCTTTCTTT. Translation: CASSLVGEERNTEAFF.

The V gene is TRBV13, the J gene TRBJ1-2, with a tentative D call TRBD1 (6 bases). Germline V gene lookup returns CDR1 PRHDT and CDR2 FYEKMQ (reference sequence). V gave up 2 bases and J gave up 7 bases, with 11 bases separating them. CDR3 size: 13 residues. This CDR3 reads CASSLRTATGYTF. CDR3 DNA sequence: TGTGCCAGCAGCTTAAGGACAGCAACTGGCTACACCTTC.

The V and J genes are TRBV6-1 and TRBJ1-1; TRBD1 matches 8 bases. The junction had 4 bases not matched to a gene; V was cut back by 0 bases and J by 1 base. This CDR3 contains 16 residues. Per the germline V gene, CDR1 is MNHNS and CDR2 is SASEGT. The CDR3 is CASSEALGTGNTEAFF. In DNA form, the CDR3 reads TGTGCCAGCAGTGAAGCGCTTGGGACAGGGAACACTGAAGCTTTCTTT.

This clone has a single count. The chain recombines TRBV5-4 with TRBJ2-3; 10 bases fit TRBD1. The CDR3 runs 17 residues. The germline CDR1 and CDR2 sequences are SGHNT and YYREEE (reference sequence). V shed 0 bases and J 1 base; nucleotides not matched to a gene: 5. The CDR3 spells CASSLDPGTGGTDTQYF. In DNA form, the CDR3 reads TGTGCCAGCAGCTTGGATCCGGGGACAGGGGGCACAGATACGCAGTATTTT. The whole variable domain, remainder taken from reference TRBV5-4 and TRBJ2-3, is ETGVTQSPTHLIKTRGQQVTLRCSSQSGHNTVSWYQQALGQGPQFIFQYYREEENGRGNFPPRFSGLQFPNYSSELNVNALELDDSALYLCASSLDPGTGGTDTQYFGPGTRLTVL.

V gene TRBV27 combines with J gene TRBJ2-7; 7 bases are a match to TRBD2. This CDR3 spans 14 amino acids. V shed 4 bases, J shed 4 bases, and the junction held 7 bases outside the gene matches. In germline, CDR1 is MNHEY, CDR2 SMNVEV (reference sequence). The CDR3 protein is CASSYAGEAYEQYF. In DNA form, the CDR3 reads TGTGCCAGCAGTTATGCGGGAGAGGCTTACGAGCAGTACTTC.

This clone has just one count. V is TRBV5-6 and J is TRBJ2-5, with 14 bases fitting TRBD2. Germline CDR1 SGHDT, CDR2 YYEEEE. CDR3 length: 16 residues. J gave up 5 bases and V 3 bases, and 6 bases lay outside the gene matches. Here the CDR3 reads CASSSTSGREWETQYF. The DNA of the CDR3 is TGTGCCAGCAGCTCGACTAGCGGGAGGGAGTGGGAGACCCAGTACTTC.

The chain combines TRBV7-2 with TRBJ2-5; 9 nucleotides line up with TRBD2. The junction had 10 bases not matched to a gene; V was cut back by 1 base and J by 4 bases. CDR3 length equals 17 residues. CDR1 and CDR2 from the germline V gene are SGHTA and FQGNSA. The CDR3 region is CASSLGWSSGSGETQYF. Written as DNA, the CDR3 is TGTGCCAGCAGCTTAGGGTGGAGTAGCGGGAGCGGAGAGACCCAGTACTTC.

CDR3 sequence reads: CASSPRGTPGELFF. The CDR3 nucleotides are TGTGCCAGCAGCCCCCGGGGGACCCCCGGGGAGCTGTTTTTT. The V gene is TRBV6-6, the J gene TRBJ2-2; a weak D match, TRBD2 (6 bases). The length of the CDR3 is 14 residues. Between the trimmed V and J ends, which lost 6 bases and 6 bases, there was a span of 14 bases. Germline V gives CDR1 MNHNY, CDR2 SVGAGI (reference sequence).

This chain connects TRBV7-9 to TRBJ2-7; 10 nucleotides match TRBD1. In germline, CDR1 is SEHNR, CDR2 FQNEAQ (reference sequence). The V gene end was trimmed by 5 bases and the J gene end by 1 base; junction bases not matched to a gene: 5. The CDR3 is 15 amino acids. In DNA form, the CDR3 reads TGTGCCAGCAGCCCACGGGACAGGGGTTCCTACGAGCAGTACTTC. Its protein is CASSPRDRGSYEQYF. Looking up the rest from reference TRBV7-9 and TRBJ2-7 gives the full variable domain: DTGVSQNPRHKITKRGQNVTFRCDPISEHNRLYWYRQTLGQGPEFLTYFQNEAQLEKSRLLSDRFSAERPKGSFSTLEIQRTEQGDSAMYLCASSPRDRGSYEQYFGPGTRLTVT.

The V gene is TRBV28, the J gene TRBJ1-2; 9 bases are a match to TRBD1. CDR1 MDHEN and CDR2 SYDVKM come from the germline V gene. There are 12 residues in the CDR3. V lost 8 bases and J lost 4; bases outside the gene matches: 2. The CDR3 protein is CASGQGTYGYTF. Here the CDR3 DNA reads TGTGCCAGCGGACAGGGGACCTATGGCTACACCTTC.

The rearrangement uses TRBV5-4 and TRBJ2-3; D is perhaps TRBD2 (6 bases). This CDR3 has 17 residues. In germline, CDR1 is SGHNT, CDR2 YYREEE (reference sequence). The V and J ends lost 0 bases and 5 bases respectively, with 19 bases between them. The CDR3 region is CASSLGRFSGVVDTQYF. As DNA, the CDR3 is TGTGCCAGCAGCTTGGGACGGTTTTCGGGAGTCGTAGATACGCAGTATTTT.

The gene calls are TRBV19 and TRBJ1-5, with D hard to call. Trimming cost V 5 bases and J 0 bases, with 11 bases left between them. Germline V CDR1 and CDR2: LNHDA, SQIVND (reference sequence). This CDR3 contains 15 residues. The CDR3 DNA reads TGTGCCAGTAGTCCCGCCGGGTATAGCAATCAGCCCCAGCATTTT. Its translation: CASSPAGYSNQPQHF.